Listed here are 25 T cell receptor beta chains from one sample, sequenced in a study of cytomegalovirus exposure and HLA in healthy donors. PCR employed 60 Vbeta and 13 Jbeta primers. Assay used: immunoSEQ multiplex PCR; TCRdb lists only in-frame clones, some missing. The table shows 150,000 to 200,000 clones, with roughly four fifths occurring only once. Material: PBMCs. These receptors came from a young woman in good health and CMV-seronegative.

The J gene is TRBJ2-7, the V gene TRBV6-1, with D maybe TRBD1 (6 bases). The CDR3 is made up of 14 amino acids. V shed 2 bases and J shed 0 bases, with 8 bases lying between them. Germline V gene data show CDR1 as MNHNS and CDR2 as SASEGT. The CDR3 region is CASSEQGHSYEQYF. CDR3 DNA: TGTGCCAGCAGTGAACAGGGGCACTCCTACGAGCAGTACTTC.

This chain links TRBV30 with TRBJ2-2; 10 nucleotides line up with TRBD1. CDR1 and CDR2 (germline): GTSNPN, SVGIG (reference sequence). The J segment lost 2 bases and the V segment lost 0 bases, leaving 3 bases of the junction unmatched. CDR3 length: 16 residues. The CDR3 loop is CAWSVRTGGNTGELFF. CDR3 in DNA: TGTGCCTGGAGTGTGAGGACAGGGGGAAACACCGGGGAGCTGTTTTTT.

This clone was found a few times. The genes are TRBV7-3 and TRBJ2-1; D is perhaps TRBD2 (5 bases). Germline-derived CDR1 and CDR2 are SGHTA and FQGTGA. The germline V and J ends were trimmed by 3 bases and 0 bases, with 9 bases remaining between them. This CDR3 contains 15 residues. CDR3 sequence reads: CASSLGVVSYNEQFF. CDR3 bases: TGTGCCAGCAGCTTGGGAGTAGTCTCCTACAATGAGCAGTTCTTC.

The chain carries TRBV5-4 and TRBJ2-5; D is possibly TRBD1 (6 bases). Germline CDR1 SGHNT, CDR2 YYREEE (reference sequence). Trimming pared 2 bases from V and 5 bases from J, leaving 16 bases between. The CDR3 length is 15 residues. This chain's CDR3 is CASSFLGTGLETQYF. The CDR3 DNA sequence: TGTGCCAGCAGCTTTTTGGGTACAGGGCTGGAGACCCAGTACTTC. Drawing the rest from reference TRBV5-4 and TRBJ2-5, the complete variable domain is ETGVTQSPTHLIKTRGQQVTLRCSSQSGHNTVSWYQQALGQGPQFIFQYYREEENGRGNFPPRFSGLQFPNYSSELNVNALELDDSALYLCASSFLGTGLETQYFGPGTRLLVL.

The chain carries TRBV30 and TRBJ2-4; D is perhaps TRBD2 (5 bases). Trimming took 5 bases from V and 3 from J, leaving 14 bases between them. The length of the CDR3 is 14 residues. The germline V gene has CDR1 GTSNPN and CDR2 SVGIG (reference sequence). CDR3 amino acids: CAWGLGGGKNIQYF. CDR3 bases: TGTGCCTGGGGATTAGGAGGTGGCAAAAACATTCAGTACTTC.

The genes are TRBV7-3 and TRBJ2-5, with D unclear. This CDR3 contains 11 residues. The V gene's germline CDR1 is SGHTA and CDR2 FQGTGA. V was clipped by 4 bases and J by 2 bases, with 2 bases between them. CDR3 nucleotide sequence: TGTGCCAGCAGCTCACAAGAGACCCAGTACTTC. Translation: CASSSQETQYF.

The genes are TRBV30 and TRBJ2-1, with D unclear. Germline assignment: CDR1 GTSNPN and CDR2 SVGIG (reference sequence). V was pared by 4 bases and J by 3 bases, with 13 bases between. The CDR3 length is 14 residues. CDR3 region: CAWTRGGFYNEQFF. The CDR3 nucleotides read TGTGCCTGGACGCGTGGCGGCTTCTACAATGAGCAGTTCTTC.

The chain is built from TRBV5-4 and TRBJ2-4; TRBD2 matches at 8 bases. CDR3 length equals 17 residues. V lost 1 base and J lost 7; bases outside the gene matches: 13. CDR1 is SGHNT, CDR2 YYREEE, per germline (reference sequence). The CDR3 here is CASSLISAGGALNIQYF. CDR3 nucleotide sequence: TGTGCCAGCAGCTTGATCTCGGCGGGGGGCGCTCTTAACATTCAGTACTTC.

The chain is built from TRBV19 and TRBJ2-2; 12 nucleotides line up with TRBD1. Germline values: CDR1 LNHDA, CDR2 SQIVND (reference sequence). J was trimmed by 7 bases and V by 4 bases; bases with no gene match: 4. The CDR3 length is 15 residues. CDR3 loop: CASSTGQGADGELFF. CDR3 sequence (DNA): TGTGCCAGTAGTACGGGACAGGGGGCGGACGGGGAGCTGTTTTTT.

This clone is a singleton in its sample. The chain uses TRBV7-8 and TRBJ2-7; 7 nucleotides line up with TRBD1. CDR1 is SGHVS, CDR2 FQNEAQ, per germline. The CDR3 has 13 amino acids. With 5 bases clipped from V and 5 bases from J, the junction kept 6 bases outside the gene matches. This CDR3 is CASSPRQGHEQYF. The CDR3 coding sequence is TGTGCCAGCAGCCCTAGACAGGGCCACGAGCAGTACTTC. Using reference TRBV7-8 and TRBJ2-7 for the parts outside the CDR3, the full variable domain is GAGVSQSPRYKVAKRGQDVALRCDPISGHVSLFWYQQALGQGPEFLTYFQNEAQLDKSGLPSDRFFAERPEGSVSTLKIQRTQQEDSAVYLCASSPRQGHEQYFGPGTRLTVT.

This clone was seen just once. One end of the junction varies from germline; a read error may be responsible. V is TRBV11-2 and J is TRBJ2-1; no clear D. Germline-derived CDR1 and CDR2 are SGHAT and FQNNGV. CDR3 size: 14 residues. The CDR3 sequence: CTSSLVAAVGEQFF. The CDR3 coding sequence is TGTACCAGCAGCTTAGTTGCCGCGGTAGGTGAGCAGTTCTTC. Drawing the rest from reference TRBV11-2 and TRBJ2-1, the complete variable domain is EAGVAQSPRYKIIEKRQSVAFWCNPISGHATLYWYQQILGQGPKLLIQFQNNGVVDDSQLPKDRFSAERLKGVDSTLKIQPAKLEDSAVYLCTSSLVAAVGEQFFGPGTRLTVL.

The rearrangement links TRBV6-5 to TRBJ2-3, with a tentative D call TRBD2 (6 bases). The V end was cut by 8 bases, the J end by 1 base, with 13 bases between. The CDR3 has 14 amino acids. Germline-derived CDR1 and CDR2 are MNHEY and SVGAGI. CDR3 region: CASARAGGTDTQYF. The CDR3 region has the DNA TGTGCCAGCGCCCGAGCGGGTGGCACAGATACGCAGTATTTT.

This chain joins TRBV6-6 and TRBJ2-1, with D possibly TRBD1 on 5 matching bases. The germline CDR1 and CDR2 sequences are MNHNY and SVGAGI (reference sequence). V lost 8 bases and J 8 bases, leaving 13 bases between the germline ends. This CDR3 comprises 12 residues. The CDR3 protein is CASGLQAYEQFF. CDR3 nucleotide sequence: TGTGCCAGCGGCCTACAGGCATATGAGCAGTTCTTC.

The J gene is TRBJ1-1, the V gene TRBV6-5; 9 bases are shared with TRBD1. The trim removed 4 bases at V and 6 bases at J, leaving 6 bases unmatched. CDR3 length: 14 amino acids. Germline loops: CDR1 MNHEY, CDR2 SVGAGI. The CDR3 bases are TGTGCCAGCAGTTCCGACAGGGGGAGGGCTGAAGCTTTCTTT. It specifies CASSSDRGRAEAFF.

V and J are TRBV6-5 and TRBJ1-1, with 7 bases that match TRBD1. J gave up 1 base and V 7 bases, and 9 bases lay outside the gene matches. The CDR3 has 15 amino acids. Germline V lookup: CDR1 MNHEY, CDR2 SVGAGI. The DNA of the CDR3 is TGTGCCAGCATATCGACAGGGCACGGGAACACTGAAGCTTTCTTT. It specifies CASISTGHGNTEAFF.

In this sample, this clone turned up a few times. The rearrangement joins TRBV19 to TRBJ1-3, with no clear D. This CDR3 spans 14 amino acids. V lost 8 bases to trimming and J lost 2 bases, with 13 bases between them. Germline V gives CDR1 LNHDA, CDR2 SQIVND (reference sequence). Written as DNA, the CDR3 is TGTGCCAGTTCCGCCCTACGTGCTGGAAACACCATATATTTT. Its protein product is CASSALRAGNTIYF.

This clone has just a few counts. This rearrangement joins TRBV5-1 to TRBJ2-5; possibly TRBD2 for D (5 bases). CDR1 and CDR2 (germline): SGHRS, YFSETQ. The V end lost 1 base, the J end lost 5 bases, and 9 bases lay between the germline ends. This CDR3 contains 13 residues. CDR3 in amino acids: CASSLMGGETQYF. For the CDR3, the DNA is TGCGCCAGCAGCTTGATGGGCGGGGAGACCCAGTACTTC.

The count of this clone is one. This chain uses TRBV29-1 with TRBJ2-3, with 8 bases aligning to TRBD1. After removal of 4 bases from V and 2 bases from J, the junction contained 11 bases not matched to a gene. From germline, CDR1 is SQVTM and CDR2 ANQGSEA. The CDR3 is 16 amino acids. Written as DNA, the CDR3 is TGCAGCGTTGTGACTTGGACAGGGAAATTCACAGATACGCAGTATTTT. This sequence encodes CSVVTWTGKFTDTQYF.

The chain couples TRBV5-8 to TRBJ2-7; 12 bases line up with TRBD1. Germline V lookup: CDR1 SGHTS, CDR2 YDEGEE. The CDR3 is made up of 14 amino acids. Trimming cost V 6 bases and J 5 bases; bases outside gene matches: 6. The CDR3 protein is CASTPGQGAHEQYF. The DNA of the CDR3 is TGTGCCAGCACCCCGGGACAGGGGGCCCACGAGCAGTACTTC.

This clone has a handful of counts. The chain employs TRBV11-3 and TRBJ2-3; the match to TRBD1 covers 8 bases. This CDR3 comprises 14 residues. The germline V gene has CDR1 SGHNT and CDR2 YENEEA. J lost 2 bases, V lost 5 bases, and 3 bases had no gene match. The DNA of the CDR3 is TGTGCCAGCAGCCGGACAGGGTCCACAGATACGCAGTATTTT. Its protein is CASSRTGSTDTQYF. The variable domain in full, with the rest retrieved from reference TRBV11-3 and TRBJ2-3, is EAGVVQSPRYKIIEKKQPVAFWCNPISGHNTLYWYLQNLGQGPELLIRYENEEAVDDSQLPKDRFSAERLKGVDSTLKIQPAELGDSAVYLCASSRTGSTDTQYFGPGTRLTVL.

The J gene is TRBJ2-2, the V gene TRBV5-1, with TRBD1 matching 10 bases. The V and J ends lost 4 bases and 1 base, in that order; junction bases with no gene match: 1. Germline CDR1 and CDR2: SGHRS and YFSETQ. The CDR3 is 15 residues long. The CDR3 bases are TGCGCCAGCAGCGGGGACAGGGGGAACACCGGGGAGCTGTTTTTT. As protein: CASSGDRGNTGELFF.

DNA of the CDR3: TGCGCCAGCAGCAATGGAAATGGGCGGACAGATGACAATGAGCAGTTCTTC. Translating gives CASSNGNGRTDDNEQFF. This chain joins TRBV5-1 and TRBJ2-1; weak D call: TRBD1 (6 bases). Between the trimmed V and J ends, which lost 4 bases and 5 bases, there was a span of 22 bases. Germline-derived CDR1 and CDR2 are SGHRS and YFSETQ. This CDR3 contains 17 residues.

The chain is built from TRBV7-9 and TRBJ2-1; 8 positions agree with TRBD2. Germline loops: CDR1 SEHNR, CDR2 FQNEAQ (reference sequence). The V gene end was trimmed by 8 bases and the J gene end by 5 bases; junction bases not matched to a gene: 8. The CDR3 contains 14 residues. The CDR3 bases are TGTGCCAGCTTCTCGCCGGGGGGGAACAATGAGCAGTTCTTC. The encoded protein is CASFSPGGNNEQFF.

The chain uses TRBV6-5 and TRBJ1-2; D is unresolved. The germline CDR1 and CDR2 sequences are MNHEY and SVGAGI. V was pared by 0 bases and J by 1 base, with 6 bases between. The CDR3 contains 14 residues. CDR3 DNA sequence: TGTGCCAGCAGTTACTCGTATCGTAACTATGGCTACACCTTC. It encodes CASSYSYRNYGYTF.

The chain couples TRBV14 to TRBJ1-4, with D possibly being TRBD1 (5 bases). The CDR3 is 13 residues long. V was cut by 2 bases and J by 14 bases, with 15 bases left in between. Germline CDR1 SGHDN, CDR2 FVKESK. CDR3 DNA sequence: TGTGCCAGCAGCCAAACGGGCAGGAGGGGTCTGTTTTTT. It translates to CASSQTGRRGLFF.